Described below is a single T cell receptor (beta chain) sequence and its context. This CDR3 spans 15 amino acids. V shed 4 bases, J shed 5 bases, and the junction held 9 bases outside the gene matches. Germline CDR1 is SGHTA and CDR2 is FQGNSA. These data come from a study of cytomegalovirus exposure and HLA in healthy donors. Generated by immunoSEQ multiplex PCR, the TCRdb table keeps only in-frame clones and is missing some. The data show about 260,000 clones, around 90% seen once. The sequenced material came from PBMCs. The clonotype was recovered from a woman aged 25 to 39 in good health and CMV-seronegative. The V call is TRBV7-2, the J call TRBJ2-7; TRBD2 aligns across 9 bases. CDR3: CASSYVFAGGNEQYF. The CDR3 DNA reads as TGTGCCAGCAGCTACGTATTTGCGGGAGGGAACGAGCAGTACTTC.